This is a list of T cell receptor beta chains from one sample in a study of T-cell reconstitution after alpha-beta-depleted transplantation in children. Using its own MiXCR run on the PCR reads, TCRdb lists one record per CDR3 protein. The table includes 450,000 to 500,000 distinct CDR3 sequences, approximately 13% detected once. The sample here was PBMCs from the stem cell graft donor, taken from the stem cell graft. The receptors come from a human donor who donated a stem cell graft to a child with combined immunodeficiency. The conserved cysteine and the conserved F or W are not part of the CDR3 here. Some rows mark clone size as missing; the rest say once, few, many or name a class of expanded clone.

many	TRBV12-3/TRBV12-4	ASSPRDKSYEQY
few	TRBV18	ASSPRTGLAGGNEQF
NA	TRBV30	AWSTGVGSGANVLT
many	TRBV11-3	ASNHVRSIRTNTEAF
NA	TRBV7-8	ASSPNDRDNEQF
NA	TRBV20-1	SAGGDTKDTQY
NA	TRBV20-1	SARAGRGGYEQY
NA	TRBV5-8	ASRQAF
many	TRBV6-5	ASILGTGTPLH
many	TRBV7-2	ASSLTSGRFTDTQY
NA	TRBV6-2/TRBV6-3	ASSSGGIPNTGELF
many	TRBV4-2	ASSQGLPIAKNIQY
few	TRBV4-3	ASSQDWSGTRIQY
few	TRBV14	ASSQMAGGNTIY
many	TRBV9	ASSVEGRGGYNEQF
few	TRBV28	ASSWDSEPNTGELF
few	TRBV7-2	ASSFPAYEQY
many	TRBV12-3/TRBV12-4	ASSSGLRETQY
NA	TRBV28	ASREGADTQY
NA	TRBV7-9	ASSLYRDSTDTQY
few	TRBV27	ASSLASGSNTDTQY
many	TRBV24-1	ATSDLSGKPQH
many	TRBV5-1	ASSLQATQETQY
few	TRBV29-1	SVANSREKLF
NA	TRBV28	ASSLEQARYNSPLH
many	TRBV12-3/TRBV12-4	ASSMTAPNQPQH
few	TRBV29-1	SIRDAFSYEQY
NA	TRBV12-3/TRBV12-4	ASSRDRTEQY
many	TRBV6-2/TRBV6-3	ASSDGGGTDTQY